Sequencing of this TCR beta chain was carried out in a study of blood T cells in healthy people across ages. At the level of the study: For every two T cells, template switching captured about one barcoded beta molecule.

A J-beta primer mix and a sample-barcoded 5' primer were used in a second PCR of roughly 6 to 11 cycles. The study obtained at least 3 million CDR3-containing paired-end reads from every sample. TCRdb analysed the 5' RACE reads with MiXCR anew, one entry per CDR3 protein. The profile shows around 1,500,000 distinct CDR3 sequences, roughly 40% of them singletons. Donors were healthy Caucasian individuals from Russia aged roughly 6 to 90. The V gene end was trimmed by 4 bases and the J gene end by 8 bases; junction bases not matched to a gene: 12. The CDR3 consists of 16 residues. The germline V gene encodes CDR1 LNHNV and CDR2 YYDKDF (reference sequence).

Material: blood. The receptor's source is a woman aged 18-29 years in good health. The V gene is TRBV15, the J gene TRBJ2-1; 9 nucleotides agree with TRBD2. CDR3 loop: CATSTRPGLAAYEQFF. For the CDR3, the DNA is TGTGCCACCAGCACAAGGCCGGGACTAGCAGCCTATGAGCAGTTCTTC.